This TCR beta chain was sequenced in a study of T cell responses to AZD1222 COVID-19 vaccine. On this clone: Its antigen is unknown.

Whole-study results and caveats: Clonal diversity was possibly underestimated, and the donors were mostly white British, with more females.

CDR1 is LGHNT and CDR2 is FRNRAP in the germline V gene. CDR3 size: 12 residues. V gave up 8 bases and J gave up 6 bases; unmatched junction bases: 4. The repertoire was sequenced with immunoSEQ multiplex PCR; TCRdb's copy has only in-frame clones and lacks some. Of about 99,000 clones listed, approximately 88% are singletons. Sequencing was performed on peripheral blood, taken on day 0 of AZD1222 vaccination. V and J are TRBV12-5 and TRBJ2-7; TRBD1 matches 10 bases. The receptor's source is an adult in good health. This chain's CDR3 is CASSGTGAEQYF. The CDR3 bases are TGTGCTAGTTCCGGGACAGGGGCCGAGCAGTACTTC.